Detailed here is one T cell receptor beta chain. This entry is derived from a study of blood T cell repertoires in COVID-19. About the research overall: Acute-phase and convalescent COVID-19 samples originated in the United States, Italy and Spain.

Trimming stripped 4 bases from V and 5 bases from J, with 14 bases between. This CDR3 is 14 amino acids long. The germline V gene encodes CDR1 SNHLY and CDR2 FYNNEI. Measured with immunoSEQ multiplex PCR; TCRdb has only the in-frame clones, and not every one. Among some 80,000 clones listed, roughly 76% were seen once. The source of this sequence is a woman over 75 with active or convalescent COVID-19. The chain has TRBV2 and TRBJ1-1, with unresolved D. The sample was peripheral blood. The chain's CDR3 is CASSGPRGDTEAFF. In DNA, the CDR3 is TGTGCCAGCAGTGGCCCCCGGGGAGATACTGAAGCTTTCTTT. Supplemented by reference TRBV2 and TRBJ1-1, the full variable domain reads EPEVTQTPSHQVTQMGQEVILRCVPISNHLYFYWYRQILGQKVEFLVSFYNNEISEKSEIFDDQFSVERPDGSNFTLKIRSTKLEDSAMYFCASSGPRGDTEAFFGQGTRLTVV.